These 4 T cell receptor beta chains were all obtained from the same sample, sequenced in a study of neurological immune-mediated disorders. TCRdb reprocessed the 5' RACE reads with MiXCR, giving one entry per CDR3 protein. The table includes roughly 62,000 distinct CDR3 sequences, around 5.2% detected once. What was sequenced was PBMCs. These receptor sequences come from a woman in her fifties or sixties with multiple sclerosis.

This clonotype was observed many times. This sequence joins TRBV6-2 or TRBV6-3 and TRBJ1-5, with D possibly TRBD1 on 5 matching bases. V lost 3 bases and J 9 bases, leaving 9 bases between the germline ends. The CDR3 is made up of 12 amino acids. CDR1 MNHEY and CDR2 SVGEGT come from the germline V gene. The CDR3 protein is CASSYPDTPQHF. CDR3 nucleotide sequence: TGTGCCAGCAGTTATCCGGACACGCCCCAGCATTTT.

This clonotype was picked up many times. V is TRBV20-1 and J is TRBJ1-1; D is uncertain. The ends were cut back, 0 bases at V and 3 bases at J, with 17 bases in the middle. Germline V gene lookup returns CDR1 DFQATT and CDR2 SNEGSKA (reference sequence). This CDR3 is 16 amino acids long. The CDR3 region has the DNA TGCAGTGCTAGAGATCTCAAGAGGGTGAGGGACACTGAAGCTTTCTTT. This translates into CSARDLKRVRDTEAFF.

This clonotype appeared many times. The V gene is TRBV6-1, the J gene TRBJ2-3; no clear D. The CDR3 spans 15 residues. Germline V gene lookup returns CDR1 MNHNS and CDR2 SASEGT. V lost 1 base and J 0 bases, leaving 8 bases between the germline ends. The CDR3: CASSEESTSTDTQYF. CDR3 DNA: TGTGCCAGCAGTGAAGAGTCGACTAGCACAGATACGCAGTATTTT.

As DNA, the CDR3 is TGTGCCAGCAGCCCCTCCCTTCAGGGCGGGGAGCTGTTTTTT. Amino acid sequence: CASSPSLQGGELFF. The V and J genes are TRBV7-3 and TRBJ2-2; tentative D call: TRBD1 (5 bases). Germline V gene sequence: CDR1 SGHTA, CDR2 FQGTGA. The CDR3 runs 14 residues. The V end lost 5 bases, the J end lost 7 bases, and 14 bases lay between the germline ends. The full variable domain, with the rest looked up from reference TRBV7-3 and TRBJ2-2, is GAGVSQTPSNKVTEKGKYVELRCDPISGHTALYWYRQSLGQGPEFLIYFQGTGAADDSGLPNDRFFAVRPEGSVSTLKIQRTERGDSAVYLCASSPSLQGGELFFGEGSRLTVL.